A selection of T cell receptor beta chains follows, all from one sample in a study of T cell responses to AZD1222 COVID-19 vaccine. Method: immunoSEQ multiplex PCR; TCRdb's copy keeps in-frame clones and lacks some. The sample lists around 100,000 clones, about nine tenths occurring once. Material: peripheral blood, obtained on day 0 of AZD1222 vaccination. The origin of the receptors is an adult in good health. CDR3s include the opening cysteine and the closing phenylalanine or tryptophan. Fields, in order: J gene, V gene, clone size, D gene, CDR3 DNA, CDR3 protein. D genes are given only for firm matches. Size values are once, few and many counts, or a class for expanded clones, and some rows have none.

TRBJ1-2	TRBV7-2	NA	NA	TGTGCCAGCAGCTCCCCTTTACTTTATGGCTACACCTTC	CASSSPLLYGYTF
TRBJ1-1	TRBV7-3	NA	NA	TGTGCCAGCAGCTTAATGGACAGACGGGTTGGGATGAACACTGAAGCTTTCTTT	CASSLMDRRVGMNTEAFF
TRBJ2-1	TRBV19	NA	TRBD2	TGTGCCAGTACCGGGACTAGCGGTACGGACTCCGGTGAGCAGTTCTTC	CASTGTSGTDSGEQFF
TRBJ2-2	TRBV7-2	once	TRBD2	TGTGCCAGCAGCCCCCCGGGACTAGCGGGAGGGTACACCGGGGAGCTGTTTTTT	CASSPPGLAGGYTGELFF
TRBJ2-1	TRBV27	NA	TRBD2	TGTGCCACCAGAATTGGGACTACCCCCTACAATGAGCAGTTCTTC	CATRIGTTPYNEQFF
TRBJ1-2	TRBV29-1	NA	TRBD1	TGCAGCGTTGTTAGGTTGGGAAGACAGGGCAACACTGGCTACACCTTC	CSVVRLGRQGNTGYTF
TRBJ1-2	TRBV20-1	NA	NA	TGCAGTGCTGTGATCGTTCGGGGCTACACCTTC	CSAVIVRGYTF
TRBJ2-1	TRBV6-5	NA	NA	TGTGCCAGCAGTTACCTGGCGGTTCCCCCCTACAATGAGCAGTTCTTC	CASSYLAVPPYNEQFF
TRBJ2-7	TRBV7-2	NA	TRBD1	TGTGCCAGCAGCTTAGGGACAGGGAAGTACTTC	CASSLGTGKYF
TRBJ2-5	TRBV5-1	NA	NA	TGCGCCAGCAGCCTACGGAACCAGGGATACCCTGGCGAGACCCAGTACTTC	CASSLRNQGYPGETQYF
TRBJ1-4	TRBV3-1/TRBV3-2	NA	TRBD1	TGTGCCAGCAGCCCCTCCGGGGACAGGGTTGAAAAACTGTTTTTT	CASSPSGDRVEKLFF
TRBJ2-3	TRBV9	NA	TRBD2	TGTGCCAGCAGCGGACTAACTAGCGGGAGCACAGATACGCAGTATTTT	CASSGLTSGSTDTQYF
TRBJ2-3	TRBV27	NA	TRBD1	TGTGCCAGCAGCCCTCGGGACAGGCGCATGTTTACGCAGTATTTT	CASSPRDRRMFTQYF
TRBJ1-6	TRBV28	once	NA	TGTGCCAGCAGCCCATGGGGGCTTAATAATTCACCCCTCCACTTT	CASSPWGLNNSPLHF
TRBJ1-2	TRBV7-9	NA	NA	TGTGCCAGCAGGGGGACCGGCTATGGCTACACCTTC	CASRGTGYGYTF